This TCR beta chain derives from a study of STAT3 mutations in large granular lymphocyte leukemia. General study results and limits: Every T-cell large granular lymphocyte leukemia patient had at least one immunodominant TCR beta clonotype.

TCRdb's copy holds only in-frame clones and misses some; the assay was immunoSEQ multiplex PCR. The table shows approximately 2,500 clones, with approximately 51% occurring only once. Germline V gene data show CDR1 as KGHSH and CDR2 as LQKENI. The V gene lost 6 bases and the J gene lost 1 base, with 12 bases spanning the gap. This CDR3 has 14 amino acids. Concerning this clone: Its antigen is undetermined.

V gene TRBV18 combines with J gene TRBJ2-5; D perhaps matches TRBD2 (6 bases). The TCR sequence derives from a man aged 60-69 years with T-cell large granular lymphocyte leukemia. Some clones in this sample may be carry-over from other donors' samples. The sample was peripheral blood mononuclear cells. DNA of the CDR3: TGTGCCAGCTCGTTACTTAGCGGCCAAGAGACCCAGTACTTC. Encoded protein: CASSLLSGQETQYF.